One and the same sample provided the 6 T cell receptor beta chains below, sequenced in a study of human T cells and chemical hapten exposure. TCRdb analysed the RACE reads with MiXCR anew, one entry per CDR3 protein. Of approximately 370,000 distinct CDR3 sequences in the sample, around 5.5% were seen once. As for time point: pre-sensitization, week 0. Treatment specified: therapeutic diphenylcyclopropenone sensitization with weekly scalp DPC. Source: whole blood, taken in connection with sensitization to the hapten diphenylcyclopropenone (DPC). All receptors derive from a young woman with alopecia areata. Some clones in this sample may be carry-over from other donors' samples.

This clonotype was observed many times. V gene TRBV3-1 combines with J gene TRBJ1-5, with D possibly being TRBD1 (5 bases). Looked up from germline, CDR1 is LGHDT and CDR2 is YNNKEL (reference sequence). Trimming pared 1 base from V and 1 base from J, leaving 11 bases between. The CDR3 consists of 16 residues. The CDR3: CASSQGVGDSNQPQHF. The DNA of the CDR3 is TGTGCCAGCAGCCAAGGCGTGGGGGACAGCAATCAGCCCCAGCATTTT.

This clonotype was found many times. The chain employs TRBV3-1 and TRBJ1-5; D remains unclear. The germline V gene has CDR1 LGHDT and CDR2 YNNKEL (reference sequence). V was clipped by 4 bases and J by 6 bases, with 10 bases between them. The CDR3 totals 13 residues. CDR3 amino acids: CASSPQRGQPQHF. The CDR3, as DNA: TGTGCCAGCAGCCCCCAAAGAGGTCAGCCCCAGCATTTT. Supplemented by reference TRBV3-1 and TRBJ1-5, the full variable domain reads DTAVSQTPKYLVTQMGNDKSIKCEQNLGHDTMYWYKQDSKKFLKIMFSYNNKELIINETVPNRFSPKSPDKAHLNLHINSLELGDSAVYFCASSPQRGQPQHFGDGTRLSIL.

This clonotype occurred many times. DNA of the CDR3: TGTGCCAGCAGCAAAGAGGAAGGGACTGGCACTGAAGCTTTCTTT. This codes for CASSKEEGTGTEAFF. The rearrangement uses TRBV21-1 and TRBJ1-1. TRBV21-1 is listed as a pseudogene. CDR3 length: 15 amino acids.

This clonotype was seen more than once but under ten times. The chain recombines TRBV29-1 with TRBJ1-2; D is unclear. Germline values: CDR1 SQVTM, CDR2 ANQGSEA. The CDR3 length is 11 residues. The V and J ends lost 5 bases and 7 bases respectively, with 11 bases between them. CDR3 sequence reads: CSVPGYAGYTF. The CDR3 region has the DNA TGCAGCGTTCCGGGCTACGCTGGCTACACCTTC.

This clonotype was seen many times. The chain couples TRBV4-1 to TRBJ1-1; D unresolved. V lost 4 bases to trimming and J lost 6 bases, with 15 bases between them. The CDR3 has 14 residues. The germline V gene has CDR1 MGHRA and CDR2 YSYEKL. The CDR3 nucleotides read TGCGCCAGCAGCCTCATACGGGGTGGGTCTGAAGCTTTCTTT. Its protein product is CASSLIRGGSEAFF.

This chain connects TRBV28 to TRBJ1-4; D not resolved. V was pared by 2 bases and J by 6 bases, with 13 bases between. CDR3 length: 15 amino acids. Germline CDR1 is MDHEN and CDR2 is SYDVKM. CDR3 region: CASSLEGIVDEKLFF. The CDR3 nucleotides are TGTGCCAGCAGTTTAGAAGGGATTGTAGATGAAAAACTGTTTTTT. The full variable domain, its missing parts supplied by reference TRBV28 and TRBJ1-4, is DVKVTQSSRYLVKRTGEKVFLECVQDMDHENMFWYRQDPGLGLRLIYFSYDVKMKEKGDIPEGYSVSREKKERFSLILESASTNQTSMYLCASSLEGIVDEKLFFGSGTQLSVL.